This is a list of T cell receptor beta chains from one sample in a study of T cell responses to AZD1222 COVID-19 vaccine. Clones were read by immunoSEQ multiplex PCR, and TCRdb kept only the in-frame ones, dropping some. There are 60,000 or so clones in the sample; approximately 80% occur only once, and around 18% lies in the top ten. Sequences were derived from peripheral blood, sampled on day 0 of AZD1222 vaccination. The receptors were sampled from an adult in good health. Each CDR3 is given with its conserved first and last residue. The D gene is left open where the match is weak. The size of a clone is reported for some rows only, either as once, few or many, or as a class for expanded clones.

D: NA; J: TRBJ1-1; V: TRBV7-2; size: NA; CDR3: CASSLVLQGSGNTEAFF; DNA: TGTGCCAGCAGCTTAGTCCTCCAGGGGTCAGGGAACACTGAAGCTTTCTTT
D: TRBD2; J: TRBJ2-5; V: TRBV7-6; size: NA; CDR3: CASSLGGAQYF; DNA: TGTGCCAGCAGCTTGGGGGGGGCCCAGTACTTC
D: NA; J: TRBJ1-1; V: TRBV27; size: NA; CDR3: CASSPTWQGNTEAFF; DNA: TGTGCCAGCAGTCCGACATGGCAGGGGAACACTGAAGCTTTCTTT
D: TRBD2; J: TRBJ2-4; V: TRBV14; size: NA; CDR3: CASSQSPSGSKGAKNIQYF; DNA: TGTGCCAGCAGCCAATCCCCTAGCGGGAGTAAGGGAGCCAAAAACATTCAGTACTTC
D: NA; J: TRBJ1-1; V: TRBV11-2; size: NA; CDR3: CASSLRPVSTEAFF; DNA: TGTGCCAGCAGCTTACGGCCCGTGAGCACTGAAGCTTTCTTT
D: NA; J: TRBJ2-7; V: TRBV28; size: NA; CDR3: CASSFGIYEQYF; DNA: TGTGCCAGCAGTTTCGGAATCTACGAGCAGTACTTC
D: TRBD2; J: TRBJ2-5; V: TRBV7-9; size: NA; CDR3: CASSSRGRGETQYF; DNA: TGTGCCAGCAGCTCTCGGGGGAGGGGTGAGACCCAGTACTTC
D: NA; J: TRBJ1-2; V: TRBV9; size: NA; CDR3: CASSRGKHRDYGYTF; DNA: TGTGCCAGCAGCCGGGGAAAACACAGGGACTATGGCTACACCTTC
D: TRBD1; J: TRBJ2-5; V: TRBV5-4; size: NA; CDR3: CASSLGGQGLTQYF; DNA: TGTGCCAGCAGCTTGGGGGGACAGGGGTTGACCCAGTACTTC
D: NA; J: TRBJ1-4; V: TRBV7-9; size: NA; CDR3: CASSLDTGPNEKLFF; DNA: TGTGCCAGCAGCTTAGATACAGGGCCTAATGAAAAACTGTTTTTT
D: TRBD2; J: TRBJ2-1; V: TRBV5-4; size: NA; CDR3: CASSLGTSWRGEQFF; DNA: TGTGCCAGCAGCCTTGGGACTAGCTGGCGCGGTGAGCAGTTCTTC
D: NA; J: TRBJ1-5; V: TRBV19; size: NA; CDR3: CASSILGGLWQPQHF; DNA: TGTGCCAGTAGTATCCTGGGGGGGCTCTGGCAGCCCCAGCATTTT
D: NA; J: TRBJ1-2; V: TRBV4-2; size: NA; CDR3: CASSQDSEGGYGYTF; DNA: TGTGCCAGCAGCCAAGATAGCGAGGGGGGCTATGGCTACACCTTC
D: NA; J: TRBJ1-6; V: TRBV2; size: NA; CDR3: CASSDYQPYNSPLHF; DNA: TGTGCCAGCAGTGACTACCAGCCTTATAATTCACCCCTCCACTTT
D: NA; J: TRBJ1-1; V: TRBV5-6; size: once; CDR3: CASSPPLMNTEAFF; DNA: TGTGCCAGCAGCCCCCCCCTCATGAACACTGAAGCTTTCTTT
D: NA; J: TRBJ1-2; V: TRBV2; size: NA; CDR3: CASSEALPRNYGYTF; DNA: TGTGCCAGCAGTGAAGCGCTTCCACGGAACTATGGCTACACCTTC
D: NA; J: TRBJ2-3; V: TRBV6-2/TRBV6-3; size: NA; CDR3: CASSYGGISTDTQYF; DNA: TGTGCCAGCAGTTATGGCGGGATTAGCACAGATACGCAGTATTTT
D: TRBD1; J: TRBJ2-2; V: TRBV7-2; size: NA; CDR3: CASNPGGRGPGELFF; DNA: TGTGCCAGCAATCCAGGTGGCAGGGGGCCCGGGGAGCTGTTTTTT
D: TRBD2; J: TRBJ2-3; V: TRBV4-1; size: NA; CDR3: CASSQPGGNTQYF; DNA: TGCGCCAGCAGCCAACCGGGAGGAAATACGCAGTATTTT
D: TRBD1; J: TRBJ1-2; V: TRBV12-3/TRBV12-4; size: NA; CDR3: CASSPLRGYGYTF; DNA: TGTGCCAGCAGTCCACTCAGGGGGTATGGCTACACCTTC
D: NA; J: TRBJ2-7; V: TRBV7-6; size: NA; CDR3: CASSLQGTSYEQYF; DNA: TGTGCCAGCAGCTTACAGGGGACCTCCTACGAGCAGTACTTC
D: TRBD1; J: TRBJ2-2; V: TRBV19; size: NA; CDR3: CASSMDRITGELFF; DNA: TGTGCCAGTAGTATGGACAGGATCACCGGGGAGCTGTTTTTT
D: TRBD1; J: TRBJ2-2; V: TRBV5-4; size: NA; CDR3: CASSVTGGASGELFF; DNA: TGTGCCAGCAGCGTGACAGGGGGCGCATCCGGGGAGCTGTTTTTT
D: NA; J: TRBJ2-1; V: TRBV24-1; size: NA; CDR3: CATSDNDGTSVYNEQFF; DNA: TGTGCCACCAGTGACAATGACGGCACATCCGTCTACAATGAGCAGTTCTTC
D: NA; J: TRBJ1-5; V: TRBV4-3; size: few; CDR3: CASSPDSYSNQPQHF; DNA: TGCGCCAGCAGCCCCGACAGTTATAGCAATCAGCCCCAGCATTTT
D: NA; J: TRBJ2-1; V: TRBV4-3; size: NA; CDR3: CASSQVIAVYNEQFF; DNA: TGCGCCAGCAGCCAAGTGATAGCGGTTTACAATGAGCAGTTCTTC
D: TRBD2; J: TRBJ2-7; V: TRBV28; size: NA; CDR3: CASSPSGTSYEQYF; DNA: TGTGCCAGCAGCCCTAGCGGGACTTCCTACGAGCAGTACTTC
D: NA; J: TRBJ2-1; V: TRBV25-1; size: NA; CDR3: CASSPGRSYNEQFF; DNA: TGTGCCAGCAGTCCGGGTCGCTCCTACAATGAGCAGTTCTTC
D: NA; J: TRBJ1-2; V: TRBV4-3; size: NA; CDR3: CASSQDLDIGYGYTF; DNA: TGCGCCAGCAGCCAAGATCTGGATATCGGCTATGGCTACACCTTC
D: NA; J: TRBJ1-2; V: TRBV5-1; size: NA; CDR3: CASKAIWGANYGYTF; DNA: TGCGCCAGCAAAGCGATCTGGGGTGCTAACTATGGCTACACCTTC
D: NA; J: TRBJ1-1; V: TRBV2; size: NA; CDR3: CASSEEPVMNTEAFF; DNA: TGTGCCAGCAGTGAAGAACCAGTCATGAACACTGAAGCTTTCTTT
D: TRBD2; J: TRBJ2-2; V: TRBV4-3; size: NA; CDR3: CASSQDRSGANTGELFF; DNA: TGCGCCAGCAGCCAAGATCGGAGCGGGGCGAACACCGGGGAGCTGTTTTTT
D: NA; J: TRBJ2-7; V: TRBV12-3/TRBV12-4; size: NA; CDR3: CASSSRGGYEQYF; DNA: TGTGCCAGCAGTTCCAGAGGTGGGTACGAGCAGTACTTC
D: NA; J: TRBJ1-1; V: TRBV19; size: NA; CDR3: CASSWAGLGVNTEAFF; DNA: TGTGCCAGTAGTTGGGCAGGGCTCGGAGTGAACACTGAAGCTTTCTTT
D: NA; J: TRBJ1-4; V: TRBV19; size: once; CDR3: CASSRQYEKLFF; DNA: TGTGCCAGTAGTCGGCAGTACGAAAAACTGTTTTTT
D: TRBD1; J: TRBJ1-3; V: TRBV27; size: NA; CDR3: CASSRDRGSGNTIYF; DNA: TGTGCCAGCAGCAGGGACAGGGGCTCTGGAAACACCATATATTTT
D: TRBD1; J: TRBJ1-2; V: TRBV5-4; size: few; CDR3: CASRRNYYRTGDGYTF; DNA: TGTGCCAGCCGTCGGAATTACTATCGGACAGGGGATGGCTACACCTTC
D: NA; J: TRBJ1-2; V: TRBV28; size: few; CDR3: CASSFSGLFGYTF; DNA: TGTGCCAGCAGTTTCTCCGGGTTGTTTGGCTACACCTTC
D: TRBD2; J: TRBJ2-3; V: TRBV4-2; size: NA; CDR3: CASSLGHGGRIDTQYF; DNA: TGTGCCAGCAGCCTTGGCCATGGCGGGAGGATAGATACGCAGTATTTT
D: NA; J: TRBJ2-7; V: TRBV5-4; size: NA; CDR3: CASSRGQGSYEQYF; DNA: TGTGCCAGCAGCCGAGGACAAGGTTCCTACGAGCAGTACTTC
D: NA; J: TRBJ1-6; V: TRBV6-4; size: NA; CDR3: CASKEGSFNSPLHF; DNA: TGTGCCAGCAAAGAGGGCAGTTTTAATTCACCCCTCCACTTT
D: TRBD2; J: TRBJ2-2; V: TRBV5-6; size: NA; CDR3: CASSQPSGSSTGELFF; DNA: TGTGCCAGCAGCCAGCCCAGCGGGAGTTCCACCGGGGAGCTGTTTTTT
D: NA; J: TRBJ2-7; V: TRBV2; size: NA; CDR3: CASSTDSYEQYF; DNA: TGTGCCAGCAGTACGGACAGCTACGAGCAGTACTTC
D: NA; J: TRBJ2-1; V: TRBV3-1/TRBV3-2; size: few; CDR3: CASSPLAGTNLNEQFF; DNA: TGTGCCAGCAGCCCACTGGCCGGGACCAACCTTAATGAGCAGTTCTTC
D: TRBD2; J: TRBJ2-1; V: TRBV5-1; size: NA; CDR3: CASSPVAGEVLEQFF; DNA: TGCGCCAGCAGCCCCGTGGCGGGAGAAGTCCTTGAGCAGTTCTTC